The 27 T cell receptor beta chains presented below share a single source sample, sequenced in a study of shared clonotypes between healthy human individuals. In the naive CD8 group, cells lacked CD45RO and were positively selected for CCR7, so terminally differentiated effector memory CD45RA+ cells were left out. The protocol was immunoSEQ multiplex PCR, while the TCRdb copy is restricted to in-frame clones and leaves out a portion. Of some 630,000 clones listed, approximately 96% are singletons. The sequencing sample was made of naive CD8+ T cells sorted from blood. These TCRs come from a woman aged 25 to 39 in good health.

This rearrangement joins TRBV15 to TRBJ2-2, with D unresolved. Trimming cost V 1 base and J 5 bases, with 5 bases left between them. In germline, CDR1 is LNHNV, CDR2 YYDKDF (reference sequence). The CDR3 spans 13 residues. The CDR3 nucleotides are TGTGCCACCAGCAGAGGTCTAACCGGGGAGCTGTTTTTT. Protein product: CATSRGLTGELFF.

V gene TRBV19 combines with J gene TRBJ2-1; 9 nucleotides agree with TRBD1. The V segment lost 4 bases and the J segment 7 bases; nucleotides outside the gene matches: 8. Per the germline V gene, CDR1 is LNHDA and CDR2 is SQIVND (reference sequence). The CDR3 runs to 15 residues. CDR3 in DNA: TGTGCCAGTAGTACTGGGACAGGGACAGGAAATGAGCAGTTCTTC. It codes for CASSTGTGTGNEQFF.

The chain is built from TRBV18 and TRBJ2-1, with 16 bases that match TRBD2. V lost 3 bases, J lost 3 bases, and 5 bases stayed unmatched. Germline V gives CDR1 KGHSH, CDR2 LQKENI. The CDR3 loop spans 18 amino acids. The CDR3 sequence is CASSPGLAGGPVYNEQFF. CDR3 DNA: TGTGCCAGCTCACCGGGACTAGCGGGAGGGCCTGTCTACAATGAGCAGTTCTTC.

This rearrangement joins TRBV19 to TRBJ2-1; a possible D gene is TRBD1 (5 bases). The CDR3 spans 15 residues. Germline values: CDR1 LNHDA, CDR2 SQIVND (reference sequence). V was pared by 3 bases and J by 7 bases, with 16 bases between. This CDR3 is CASSITAGLRNEQFF. The CDR3 nucleotides are TGTGCCAGTAGTATTACGGCAGGGTTGAGGAATGAGCAGTTCTTC.

Comments on this clone: The same CDR3 is also encoded by other DNA sequences in this sample. This chain links TRBV5-1 with TRBJ2-1; TRBD2 matches at 12 bases. Germline lookup yields CDR1 SGHRS and CDR2 YFSETQ. Germline trimming cut 4 bases from V and 2 bases from J; bases unmatched to any gene: 4. The CDR3 covers 16 residues. CDR3 sequence (DNA): TGCGCCAGCAGCCCATGGACTAGCGGGGCCTACAATGAGCAGTTCTTC. As protein: CASSPWTSGAYNEQFF.

Points on this clone: Distinct nucleotide sequences in the sample also encode this CDR3. This chain joins TRBV7-3 and TRBJ2-3; maybe TRBD2 (5 bases). Trimming cost V 1 base and J 0 bases, with 8 bases left between them. The CDR3 is 15 amino acids. The germline V gene encodes CDR1 SGHTA and CDR2 FQGTGA. In nucleotides, the CDR3 is TGTGCCAGCAGCTTAAGCACGGGAAGCACAGATACGCAGTATTTT. Amino acids: CASSLSTGSTDTQYF.

V usage is TRBV2 and J usage is TRBJ2-1, with TRBD2 matching 10 bases. The CDR3 sequence is 16 residues long. Germline values: CDR1 SNHLY, CDR2 FYNNEI. Losses at the gene ends were 7 bases for V and 7 bases for J; bases not matched to a gene: 13. The CDR3 region is CASKDRSSGSLNEQFF. Here the CDR3 DNA reads TGTGCCAGCAAAGACCGCTCTAGCGGGAGTTTGAATGAGCAGTTCTTC.

As to this clone: Other DNA sequences in the same sample also yield this CDR3. CDR3 DNA: TGTGCCAGCAGTTTAGACTCTGGGGCCAACGTCCTGACTTTC. Amino acids: CASSLDSGANVLTF. The gene calls are TRBV28 and TRBJ2-6; D ambiguous. V lost 2 bases to trimming and J lost 0 bases, with 2 bases between them. CDR1 is MDHEN and CDR2 is SYDVKM in the germline V gene. The CDR3 has 14 amino acids.

The V and J genes are TRBV19 and TRBJ1-2; D is unresolved. Deletions cut 7 bases from V and 5 bases from J, with 20 bases between. The CDR3 runs 15 residues. Germline V gene sequence: CDR1 LNHDA, CDR2 SQIVND (reference sequence). The CDR3 region is CASKSEGPLPYGYTF. In DNA form, the CDR3 reads TGTGCCAGTAAATCCGAAGGACCGCTGCCTTATGGCTACACCTTC.

The chain carries TRBV25-1 and TRBJ2-7, with TRBD2 matching 9 bases. The CDR3 runs to 13 residues. The ends lost 6 bases at V and 1 base at J; junction bases unmatched: 1. Per germline, CDR1 MGHDK and CDR2 SYGVNS. CDR3 DNA: TGTGCCAGCAGCCTAGCGGGATCCTACGAGCAGTACTTC. It yields the protein CASSLAGSYEQYF.

The chain carries TRBV4-1 and TRBJ1-3, with 9 bases matching TRBD1. The CDR3 has 16 residues. Trimming at V came to 1 base and at J to 1 base, leaving 2 bases not matched to a gene. Germline CDR1 MGHRA, CDR2 YSYEKL. CDR3 nucleotide sequence: TGCGCCAGCAGCCAAGGACAGGGGGAATCTGGAAACACCATATATTTT. As protein: CASSQGQGESGNTIYF.

CDR3 DNA: TGTGCCAGCAGTTCCTCAGATAGCAATCAGCCCCAGCATTTT. This translates into CASSSSDSNQPQHF. The rearrangement joins TRBV2 to TRBJ1-5; D is ambiguous. CDR3 length: 14 residues. The V end lost 5 bases, the J end lost 0 bases, and 8 bases lay between the germline ends. The germline V gene encodes CDR1 SNHLY and CDR2 FYNNEI.

This chain connects TRBV30 to TRBJ2-1; no clear D gene. The CDR3 is made up of 11 amino acids. Germline V gives CDR1 GTSNPN, CDR2 SVGIG (reference sequence). With 0 bases removed from V and 10 bases from J, the gap between germline ends came to 7 bases. The CDR3 DNA follows: TGTGCCTGGAGTGTACTGGGGGAGCAGTTCTTC. Translation gives CAWSVLGEQFF.

The genes are TRBV30 and TRBJ1-2, with 8 bases that match TRBD1. V lost 0 bases and J lost 6; bases outside the gene matches: 6. Germline V CDR1 and CDR2: GTSNPN, SVGIG (reference sequence). CDR3 length: 14 residues. The CDR3 region is CAWSVQGDLNGYTF. CDR3 DNA: TGTGCCTGGAGTGTACAGGGGGACTTAAATGGCTACACCTTC.

The chain uses TRBV28 and TRBJ1-1, with 8 bases fitting TRBD1. The germline V gene has CDR1 MDHEN and CDR2 SYDVKM. The ends lost 2 bases at V and 5 bases at J; junction bases unmatched: 10. CDR3 length equals 16 residues. CDR3 nucleotides: TGTGCCAGCAGTTTACCGATTAGGACAGGGTGGACTGAAGCTTTCTTT. The encoded protein is CASSLPIRTGWTEAFF.

This rearrangement joins TRBV7-2 to TRBJ1-2; D is undetermined. The germline V gene encodes CDR1 SGHTA and CDR2 FQGNSA. There are 15 residues in the CDR3. V lost 2 bases and J 4 bases, leaving 14 bases between the germline ends. Here the CDR3 reads CASSLLAWRGYGYTF. The CDR3 DNA sequence: TGTGCCAGCAGCTTATTAGCGTGGCGGGGCTATGGCTACACCTTC.

This clone has just one count. The chain uses TRBV2 and TRBJ2-7; no clear D gene. This CDR3 comprises 17 residues. V gave up 0 bases and J gave up 6 bases, with 21 bases separating them. Germline lookup yields CDR1 SNHLY and CDR2 FYNNEI. The CDR3 region has the DNA TGTGCCAGCAGTGAAGCCGAAGACGGACCAAATACCACCGAGCAGTACTTC. Its protein is CASSEAEDGPNTTEQYF. The full variable domain, in which reference TRBV2 and TRBJ2-7 provide the parts outside the CDR3, is EPEVTQTPSHQVTQMGQEVILRCVPISNHLYFYWYRQILGQKVEFLVSFYNNEISEKSEIFDDQFSVERPDGSNFTLKIRSTKLEDSAMYFCASSEAEDGPNTTEQYFGPGTRLTVT.

The gene calls are TRBV27 and TRBJ1-2, with TRBD1 matching 7 bases. Trimming took 0 bases from V and 5 from J; bases not matched to a gene: 9. The CDR3 is 16 residues long. The germline CDR1 and CDR2 sequences are MNHEY and SMNVEV (reference sequence). The CDR3 protein is CASSLSITGDGYGYTF. The CDR3 nucleotides read TGTGCCAGCAGTTTATCGATAACAGGGGATGGGTATGGCTACACCTTC.

As for this clone: Other DNA sequences in this specimen translate into the identical CDR3. The chain combines TRBV28 with TRBJ2-7; D may match TRBD1 or TRBD2 (5 bases each). The CDR3 has 14 amino acids. Germline V CDR1 and CDR2: MDHEN, SYDVKM. The V and J ends lost 3 bases and 2 bases respectively, with 11 bases between them. The CDR3 here is CASSFGTGTYEQYF. The CDR3 nucleotides are TGTGCCAGCAGTTTTGGGACGGGTACCTACGAGCAGTACTTC.

The chain combines TRBV5-3 with TRBJ1-2; 7 nucleotides agree with TRBD1. TRBV5-3 is known as an ORF, though its function is uncertain. Trimming cost V 5 bases and J 2 bases; bases outside gene matches: 15. The CDR3 totals 17 residues. CDR3 nucleotides: TGTGCCAGAAGACCCGGACAGGCCCGCTTTCTCAACTATGGCTACACCTTC. This translates into CARRPGQARFLNYGYTF.

The V gene is TRBV7-6, the J gene TRBJ2-7, with TRBD2 matching over 12 bases. Trimming removed 5 bases from V and 1 base from J; junction bases left unmatched: 3. The V gene's germline CDR1 is SGHVS and CDR2 FNYEAQ. This CDR3 has 15 residues. The CDR3 DNA sequence: TGTGCCAGCAGCCAGACTAGCGGGAGTTCCTACGAGCAGTACTTC. It is translated as CASSQTSGSSYEQYF.

The chain joins TRBV28 to TRBJ2-1; D assignment may be TRBD1 or TRBD2 (5 bases each). The germline V gene has CDR1 MDHEN and CDR2 SYDVKM. CDR3 length: 16 residues. Trimming removed 4 bases at V and 7 bases at J, with 20 bases between. The CDR3 DNA sequence: TGTGCCAGCAGTTCGCCCGGGACCCCAAGGGAGAATGAGCAGTTCTTC. Translation: CASSSPGTPRENEQFF.

The chain is built from TRBV10-2 and TRBJ2-3; D call uncertain. The CDR3 extends over 12 amino acids. V was clipped by 2 bases and J by 6 bases, with 6 bases between them. CDR1 and CDR2 from the germline V gene are WSHSY and SAAADI. CDR3 sequence reads: CASSELFDTQYF. The CDR3 DNA follows: TGCGCCAGCAGTGAGCTGTTCGATACGCAGTATTTT.

This chain joins TRBV29-1 and TRBJ2-7; TRBD1 aligns across 8 bases. After removal of 6 bases from V and 4 bases from J, the junction contained 8 bases not matched to a gene. The CDR3 runs 13 residues. CDR1 is SQVTM, CDR2 ANQGSEA, per germline. DNA for the CDR3: TGCAGCGTAGCCCCGGGACAGGCTTACGAGCAGTACTTC. It specifies CSVAPGQAYEQYF.

The chain combines TRBV5-6 with TRBJ2-4; D gene ambiguous. CDR3 size: 11 residues. Deletions cut 3 bases from V and 9 bases from J, with 7 bases between. Germline-derived CDR1 and CDR2 are SGHDT and YYEEEE. The DNA of the CDR3 is TGTGCCAGCAGCTCCGACCTCATTCAGTACTTC. It translates to CASSSDLIQYF.

The genes are TRBV19 and TRBJ2-5; 7 bases map to TRBD1. The germline gives CDR1 LNHDA, CDR2 SQIVND (reference sequence). Germline trimming cut 6 bases from V and 4 bases from J; bases unmatched to any gene: 11. This CDR3 region has 15 residues. This CDR3 is CASRAQATGRETQYF. The CDR3 coding sequence is TGTGCCAGTAGGGCCCAAGCGACAGGGAGAGAGACCCAGTACTTC. Full variable domain (remainder filled in from reference TRBV19 and TRBJ2-5): DGGITQSPKYLFRKEGQNVTLSCEQNLNHDAMYWYRQDPGQGLRLIYYSQIVNDFQKGDIAEGYSVSREKKESFPLTVTSAQKNPTAFYLCASRAQATGRETQYFGPGTRLLVL.

This chain uses TRBV19 with TRBJ2-7, with D possibly being TRBD1 (6 bases). The germline V gene encodes CDR1 LNHDA and CDR2 SQIVND (reference sequence). The CDR3 totals 15 residues. V was shortened by 5 bases and J by 1 base, with 15 bases between the two germline ends. CDR3 in amino acids: CASSPGQSGSYEQYF. The CDR3, as DNA: TGTGCCAGTAGTCCGGGACAATCCGGATCCTACGAGCAGTACTTC.